This is a list of T cell receptor beta chains from one sample in a study of patients and donors after allogeneic stem cell transplantation. TCRdb redid the calling of the RT-PCR reads with MiXCR, one entry per CDR3 protein. This sample has 150,000 to 200,000 distinct CDR3 sequences; 41% occur once, and the top ten carry 33%. Sequencing was carried out using blood, either unsorted or a sorted T cell fraction (not recorded which). These receptors came from a human donor who was either an allogeneic HSCT recipient or a stem cell or donor lymphocyte infusion donor (not recorded which). It is not recorded whose cells these are; they may come from a transplant donor. CDR3s include the opening cysteine and the closing phenylalanine or tryptophan. The order of the fields is V gene, J gene, clone size, D gene, CDR3 DNA, CDR3 protein. A D gene is named only where the DNA matches it firmly. Size is stated for part of the rows, as once, few or many counts, or as a class when the clone is expanded.

v_gene: TRBV28; j_gene: TRBJ2-7; abundance: .; d_gene: TRBD2; CDR3nt: TGTGCCAGCAGACAAGCCGGACTAGCGGGGTACTACGAGCAGTACTTC; CDR3aa: CASRQAGLAGYYEQYF
v_gene: TRBV20-1; j_gene: TRBJ1-1; abundance: .; d_gene: .; CDR3nt: TGCAGGGCTAGGCCAGGGAATTGGGTCACTGAAGCTTTCTTT; CDR3aa: CRARPGNWVTEAFF
v_gene: TRBV9; j_gene: TRBJ1-6; abundance: many; d_gene: .; CDR3nt: TGTGCCAGCAGCGTTACACGGGAGGAGTCACCCCTCCACTTT; CDR3aa: CASSVTREESPLHF
v_gene: TRBV6-5; j_gene: TRBJ1-4; abundance: few; d_gene: TRBD1; CDR3nt: TGTGCCAGCAGGAGACAGGGGGCGGAGGGAAAACTGTTTTTT; CDR3aa: CASRRQGAEGKLFF
v_gene: TRBV30; j_gene: TRBJ2-1; abundance: .; d_gene: .; CDR3nt: TGTGCCTGGAGTGTACTAGAGGGGCGGAATGAGCAGTTCTTC; CDR3aa: CAWSVLEGRNEQFF
v_gene: TRBV12-3/TRBV12-4; j_gene: TRBJ2-7; abundance: .; d_gene: TRBD1; CDR3nt: TGTGCCAGCAGAGGGGACAGGGGTGTGCACGAGCAGTACTTC; CDR3aa: CASRGDRGVHEQYF
v_gene: TRBV14; j_gene: TRBJ2-2; abundance: .; d_gene: .; CDR3nt: TGTGCCAGCAGCCAAGCAAGCTCCGGGGAGCTGTTTTTT; CDR3aa: CASSQASSGELFF
v_gene: TRBV24-1; j_gene: TRBJ2-2; abundance: .; d_gene: .; CDR3nt: TGTGCCACCAGCCTTACCGGGGAGCTGTTTTTT; CDR3aa: CATSLTGELFF
v_gene: TRBV30; j_gene: TRBJ2-1; abundance: .; d_gene: .; CDR3nt: TGTGCCTGGAGTGCGATGCACCGGCATGAGCAGTTCTTC; CDR3aa: CAWSAMHRHEQFF
v_gene: TRBV12-3/TRBV12-4; j_gene: TRBJ2-5; abundance: .; d_gene: TRBD1; CDR3nt: TGTGCCAGCAGTTTATCGAACAGGGGGGAGACCCAGTACTTC; CDR3aa: CASSLSNRGETQYF
v_gene: TRBV4-1; j_gene: TRBJ2-7; abundance: .; d_gene: TRBD2; CDR3nt: TGCGCCAGCAGCCAAGATAAGCGGGAGATCTACGAGCAGTACTTC; CDR3aa: CASSQDKREIYEQYF
v_gene: TRBV12-3/TRBV12-4; j_gene: TRBJ2-1; abundance: .; d_gene: TRBD2; CDR3nt: TGTGCCAGCAGTCCCCGGACTAGCGGGAGGAGACTAAGCTCCTACAATGAGCAGTTCTTC; CDR3aa: CASSPRTSGRRLSSYNEQFF
v_gene: TRBV5-1; j_gene: TRBJ2-5; abundance: once; d_gene: .; CDR3nt: TGCGCCAGCCCCCTTCGTGGTCAGATAATTCAAGAGACCCAGTACTTC; CDR3aa: CASPLRGQIIQETQYF
v_gene: TRBV6-2/TRBV6-3; j_gene: TRBJ1-1; abundance: once; d_gene: .; CDR3nt: TGTGCCAGCAGTTACCGGTGGAACACTGAAGCTTTCTTT; CDR3aa: CASSYRWNTEAFF
v_gene: TRBV28; j_gene: TRBJ1-1; abundance: few; d_gene: TRBD1; CDR3nt: TGTGCCAGCAGTTTGTCGTCCACAGGGGATGAAGCTTTCTTT; CDR3aa: CASSLSSTGDEAFF
v_gene: TRBV29-1; j_gene: TRBJ1-2; abundance: .; d_gene: .; CDR3nt: TGCAGCGTTGAGGCCAGAAACTATGGCTACACCTTC; CDR3aa: CSVEARNYGYTF
v_gene: TRBV12-3/TRBV12-4; j_gene: TRBJ1-4; abundance: few; d_gene: TRBD1; CDR3nt: TGTGCCAGCAGCACCGGGACAGGGAGGACTAATGAAAAACTGTTTTTT; CDR3aa: CASSTGTGRTNEKLFF
v_gene: TRBV4-3; j_gene: TRBJ2-7; abundance: .; d_gene: .; CDR3nt: TGCGCCAGCAGCCAAGCCCTGGGGCGGTCCCGAGGGGCCTACGAGCAGTACTTC; CDR3aa: CASSQALGRSRGAYEQYF
v_gene: TRBV3-1; j_gene: TRBJ2-1; abundance: once; d_gene: .; CDR3nt: TGTGCCAGCAGCCAAGAAGACAAGAGCTCCTACAATGAGCAGTTCTTC; CDR3aa: CASSQEDKSSYNEQFF
v_gene: TRBV12-3/TRBV12-4; j_gene: TRBJ2-5; abundance: .; d_gene: .; CDR3nt: TGTGCCAGCAGCCCTCCAGGACAGCCTGCCGGGGAGACCCAGTACTTC; CDR3aa: CASSPPGQPAGETQYF
v_gene: TRBV4-2; j_gene: TRBJ1-1; abundance: few; d_gene: TRBD1; CDR3nt: TGTGCCAGCAGCCGGGACAGAAAGAAGGGCACTGAAGCTTTCTTT; CDR3aa: CASSRDRKKGTEAFF
v_gene: TRBV29-1; j_gene: TRBJ1-1; abundance: few; d_gene: .; CDR3nt: TGCAGCGTTGACAGGGGACCCACTGAAGCTTTCTTT; CDR3aa: CSVDRGPTEAFF
v_gene: TRBV6-6; j_gene: TRBJ2-3; abundance: .; d_gene: TRBD2; CDR3nt: TGTGCCAGCACGCCCAAGCGGGGAACGAAAGATACGCAGTATTTT; CDR3aa: CASTPKRGTKDTQYF
v_gene: TRBV6-2/TRBV6-3; j_gene: TRBJ1-2; abundance: .; d_gene: TRBD1; CDR3nt: TGTGCCAGCAGTTACCTTGTGGGACAGGGTTCGGGCTACACCTTC; CDR3aa: CASSYLVGQGSGYTF
v_gene: TRBV7-2; j_gene: TRBJ1-1; abundance: few; d_gene: .; CDR3nt: TGTGCCAGCAGCTTAGAAACAGGGCGTAGGAACACTGAAGCTTTCTTT; CDR3aa: CASSLETGRRNTEAFF
v_gene: TRBV6-2/TRBV6-3; j_gene: TRBJ2-1; abundance: .; d_gene: .; CDR3nt: TGTGCCAGCAGTTACACGGGACGCAATGAGCAGTTCTTC; CDR3aa: CASSYTGRNEQFF
v_gene: TRBV27; j_gene: TRBJ2-2; abundance: .; d_gene: .; CDR3nt: TGTGCCTGCAGACTACATGGCCTTAGCACCGGGGAGCTGTTTTTT; CDR3aa: CACRLHGLSTGELFF
v_gene: TRBV4-1; j_gene: TRBJ2-5; abundance: .; d_gene: TRBD2; CDR3nt: TGCGCCAGCAGCCAAGAGTGGCCAGCGGGAGGGCCAGAGACCCAGTACTTC; CDR3aa: CASSQEWPAGGPETQYF
v_gene: TRBV4-3; j_gene: TRBJ1-2; abundance: few; d_gene: TRBD1; CDR3nt: TGCGCCAGCAGCCAACTCCATAGGGACAGGGGACGGGGCTACACCTTC; CDR3aa: CASSQLHRDRGRGYTF
v_gene: TRBV6-2/TRBV6-3; j_gene: TRBJ2-6; abundance: .; d_gene: .; CDR3nt: TGTGCCAGCAGTTACTCCGAGAAGGGTACCGTCTCTGGGGCCAACGTCCTGACTTTC; CDR3aa: CASSYSEKGTVSGANVLTF
v_gene: TRBV12-3/TRBV12-4; j_gene: TRBJ1-3; abundance: few; d_gene: .; CDR3nt: TGTGCCAGCAGTTTTCGGGTTGAGGGGAACACCATATATTTT; CDR3aa: CASSFRVEGNTIYF
v_gene: TRBV28; j_gene: TRBJ1-3; abundance: few; d_gene: .; CDR3nt: TGTGCCAGCAGTTCCCTTTCGACCGGAAACACCATATATTTT; CDR3aa: CASSSLSTGNTIYF
v_gene: TRBV12-3/TRBV12-4; j_gene: TRBJ1-2; abundance: .; d_gene: .; CDR3nt: TGTGCCAGCAGTTCAAGTTCCGGGGTATACTATGGCTACACCTTC; CDR3aa: CASSSSSGVYYGYTF
v_gene: TRBV10-2; j_gene: TRBJ2-2; abundance: .; d_gene: .; CDR3nt: TGCGCCAGCAGTGAGTGGGGCACCGGGGAGCTGTTTTTT; CDR3aa: CASSEWGTGELFF
v_gene: TRBV28; j_gene: TRBJ1-1; abundance: few; d_gene: TRBD1; CDR3nt: TGTGCCAGCAGAACGACAGGGTCCATGAACACTGAAGCTTTCTTT; CDR3aa: CASRTTGSMNTEAFF
v_gene: TRBV6-2/TRBV6-3; j_gene: TRBJ1-1; abundance: few; d_gene: .; CDR3nt: TGTGCCAGCAGTTACCCCCCGGGACGGTTGAACACTGAAGCTTTCTTT; CDR3aa: CASSYPPGRLNTEAFF
v_gene: TRBV27; j_gene: TRBJ2-7; abundance: .; d_gene: .; CDR3nt: TGTGCCAGCAGTTTATGGCCTGGAGACGAGCAGTACTTC; CDR3aa: CASSLWPGDEQYF
v_gene: TRBV15; j_gene: TRBJ2-1; abundance: few; d_gene: .; CDR3nt: TGTGCCACCAGCAGAGACGGGGCTGACGGATACAATGAGCAGTTCTTC; CDR3aa: CATSRDGADGYNEQFF
v_gene: TRBV15; j_gene: TRBJ1-4; abundance: .; d_gene: .; CDR3nt: TGTGCCACCAGGGAACAGGGCGGGGAAAAACTGTTTTTT; CDR3aa: CATREQGGEKLFF
v_gene: TRBV6-1; j_gene: TRBJ1-3; abundance: few; d_gene: TRBD1; CDR3nt: TGTGCCAGCAGTGATGGGACAGGGGGTGGAAACACCATATATTTT; CDR3aa: CASSDGTGGGNTIYF
v_gene: TRBV5-6; j_gene: TRBJ1-5; abundance: few; d_gene: TRBD1; CDR3nt: TGTGCCAGCAGCGCTGGGACAGGGCAGCATCAGCCCCAGCATTTT; CDR3aa: CASSAGTGQHQPQHF
v_gene: TRBV27; j_gene: TRBJ2-1; abundance: .; d_gene: .; CDR3nt: TGTGCCAGCAGTTTACAGGATGGGCTCATCGGTTTCCATGAGCAGTTCTTC; CDR3aa: CASSLQDGLIGFHEQFF
v_gene: TRBV9; j_gene: TRBJ1-1; abundance: .; d_gene: .; CDR3nt: TGTGCCAGCAGCGTGTCCGGGGGACATGGCACTGAAGCTTTCTTT; CDR3aa: CASSVSGGHGTEAFF
v_gene: TRBV7-2; j_gene: TRBJ1-3; abundance: few; d_gene: TRBD1; CDR3nt: TGTGCCAGCAGCTTAGCTACAGGGGTAGGAGGAAACACCATATATTTT; CDR3aa: CASSLATGVGGNTIYF
v_gene: TRBV3-1; j_gene: TRBJ1-1; abundance: few; d_gene: .; CDR3nt: TGTGCCAGCAGCCAAGCACCGATGAACACTGAAGCTTTCTTT; CDR3aa: CASSQAPMNTEAFF
v_gene: TRBV5-6; j_gene: TRBJ2-1; abundance: .; d_gene: .; CDR3nt: TGTGCCAGCAGCTTGGTCTCGCTCTACAATGAGCAGTTCTTC; CDR3aa: CASSLVSLYNEQFF
v_gene: TRBV10-3; j_gene: TRBJ2-7; abundance: .; d_gene: .; CDR3nt: TGTGCCATCAGTGTTCAGGGGTCCTACGAGCAGTACTTC; CDR3aa: CAISVQGSYEQYF
v_gene: TRBV19; j_gene: TRBJ1-1; abundance: .; d_gene: TRBD1; CDR3nt: TGTGCCAGTACCGACAGGGGTTACACTGAAGCTTTCTTT; CDR3aa: CASTDRGYTEAFF
v_gene: TRBV5-6; j_gene: TRBJ1-1; abundance: few; d_gene: .; CDR3nt: TGTGCCAGCAGCCCTGGACTAGCTAGAATGAACACTGAAGCTTTCTTT; CDR3aa: CASSPGLARMNTEAFF
v_gene: TRBV3-1; j_gene: TRBJ2-2; abundance: .; d_gene: TRBD2; CDR3nt: TGTGCCAGCACGATAGCGGGAGAGACCGGGGAGCTGTTTTTT; CDR3aa: CASTIAGETGELFF
v_gene: TRBV18; j_gene: TRBJ1-2; abundance: .; d_gene: TRBD1; CDR3nt: TGTGCCAGCTCACTTGGGACAGGGAAGAAAAATGGCTACACCTTC; CDR3aa: CASSLGTGKKNGYTF
v_gene: TRBV12-3/TRBV12-4; j_gene: TRBJ2-6; abundance: .; d_gene: .; CDR3nt: TGTGCCAACCTGGAGGGGGACAAATCTGGGGCCAACGTCCTGACTTTC; CDR3aa: CANLEGDKSGANVLTF
v_gene: TRBV15; j_gene: TRBJ2-1; abundance: .; d_gene: TRBD1; CDR3nt: TGTGCCACCAGCAGACAACGGACAGGGCCTAACAATGAGCAGTTCTTC; CDR3aa: CATSRQRTGPNNEQFF
v_gene: TRBV7-9; j_gene: TRBJ1-1; abundance: few; d_gene: TRBD1; CDR3nt: TGTGCCAGCAGCCCCCCGCCACCGACAGGGGGACGGACTGAAGCTTTCTTT; CDR3aa: CASSPPPPTGGRTEAFF
v_gene: TRBV30; j_gene: TRBJ2-5; abundance: .; d_gene: .; CDR3nt: TGTGCCTGGAGTGCGTCCCGGGAGACCCAGTACTTC; CDR3aa: CAWSASRETQYF
v_gene: TRBV7-2; j_gene: TRBJ2-1; abundance: .; d_gene: TRBD2; CDR3nt: TGTGCCAGCAGCTTATCGGGACTAGCGGGAGGGTATTCCTACAATGAGCAGTTCTTC; CDR3aa: CASSLSGLAGGYSYNEQFF
v_gene: TRBV12-3/TRBV12-4; j_gene: TRBJ2-1; abundance: .; d_gene: .; CDR3nt: TGTGCCAGCAGGCCCGTTATTGGGGCTAACTTTAACAATGAGCAGTTCTTC; CDR3aa: CASRPVIGANFNNEQFF